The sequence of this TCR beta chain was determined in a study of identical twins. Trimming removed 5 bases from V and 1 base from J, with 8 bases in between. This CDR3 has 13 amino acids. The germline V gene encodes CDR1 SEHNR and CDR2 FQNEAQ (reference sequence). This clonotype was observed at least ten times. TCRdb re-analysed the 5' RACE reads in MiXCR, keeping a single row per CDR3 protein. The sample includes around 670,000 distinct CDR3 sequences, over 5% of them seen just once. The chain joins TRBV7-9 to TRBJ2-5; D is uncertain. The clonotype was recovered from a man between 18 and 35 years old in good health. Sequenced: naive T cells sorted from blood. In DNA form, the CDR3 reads TGTGCCAGCAGCCGACCGACCCAAGAGACCCAGTACTTC. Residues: CASSRPTQETQYF.